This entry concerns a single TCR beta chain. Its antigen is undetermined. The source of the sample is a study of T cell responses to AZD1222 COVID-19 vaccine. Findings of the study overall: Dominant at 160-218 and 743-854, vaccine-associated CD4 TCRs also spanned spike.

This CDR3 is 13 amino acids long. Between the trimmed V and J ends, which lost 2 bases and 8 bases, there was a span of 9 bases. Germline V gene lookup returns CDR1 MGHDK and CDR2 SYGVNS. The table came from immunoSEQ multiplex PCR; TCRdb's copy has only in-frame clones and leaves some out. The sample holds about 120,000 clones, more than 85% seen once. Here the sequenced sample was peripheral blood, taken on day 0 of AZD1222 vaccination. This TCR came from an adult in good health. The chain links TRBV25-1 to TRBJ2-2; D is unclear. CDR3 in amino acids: CASSEPHVGELFF. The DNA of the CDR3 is TGTGCCAGCAGTGAACCCCATGTGGGGGAGCTGTTTTTT.